The next 4 T cell receptor beta chains were all read from a single sample in a study of spatial heterogeneity in lung cancer. The time point was: sample taken at primary tumor resection. Material for sequencing was whole RNA from tumor, nontumor lung or frozen PBMC, left unsorted. TCRdb reanalysed the 5' RACE reads using MiXCR and keeps one entry per CDR3 protein. The profile covers under 2,500 distinct CDR3 sequences, with 7.8% appearing a single time and around a fifth taken by the ten largest. This material consisted of normal lung tissue next to the tumor, taken at surgery. All receptors derive from a male donor with early-stage non-small cell lung cancer.

Relative to its sample, this clonotype is medium-sized. Because this beta chain is a stray read in a library intended to capture alpha chains, its abundance should not be given much weight. The chain is built from TRBV18 and TRBJ1-4; D is undetermined. This CDR3 comprises 14 residues. The germline V gene has CDR1 KGHSH and CDR2 LQKENI. Trimming left V 0 bases short and J 8 bases short, with 10 bases between. The DNA of the CDR3 is TGTGCCAGCTCACCACCGGGTCTTTCGGAAAAACTGTTTTTT. Protein sequence: CASSPPGLSEKLFF.

By share of the sample, this clonotype is medium-sized. This beta chain was picked up by a library intended for alpha chains and is off target, so its count carries little meaning. This chain uses TRBV10-3 with TRBJ1-1; 8 bases map to TRBD1. Germline CDR1 ENHRY, CDR2 SYGVKD. This CDR3 is 12 amino acids long. J was trimmed by 7 bases and V by 5 bases; bases with no gene match: 3. DNA of the CDR3: TGTGCCATCAGTCAGGGGGCAGGTGAAGCTTTCTTT. Translating it yields CAISQGAGEAFF.

This clonotype is large. This beta chain is a stray sequence in a library constructed for alpha chains; its clone size is not meaningful. The V and J genes are TRBV6-6 and TRBJ2-5; 13 nucleotides line up with TRBD2. CDR3 length: 16 amino acids. Germline V gene lookup returns CDR1 MNHNY and CDR2 SVGAGI (reference sequence). V dropped 2 bases and J dropped 5; count of bases not matched to a gene: 5. CDR3 sequence: CASSYGLAGAWETQYF. CDR3 DNA sequence: TGTGCCAGCAGTTACGGACTAGCGGGAGCCTGGGAGACCCAGTACTTC.

This clonotype was seen many times. As an off-target read in a library built for alpha chains, this beta chain has a frequency of little significance. The J gene is TRBJ1-1, the V gene TRBV28; no definite D call. The CDR3 extends over 13 amino acids. V shed 6 bases and J shed 9 bases, with 17 bases lying between them. From germline, CDR1 is MDHEN and CDR2 SYDVKM. The CDR3 sequence is CASSRTDGSQAFF. DNA for the CDR3: TGTGCCAGCAGCAGGACGGACGGCAGTCAAGCTTTCTTT.